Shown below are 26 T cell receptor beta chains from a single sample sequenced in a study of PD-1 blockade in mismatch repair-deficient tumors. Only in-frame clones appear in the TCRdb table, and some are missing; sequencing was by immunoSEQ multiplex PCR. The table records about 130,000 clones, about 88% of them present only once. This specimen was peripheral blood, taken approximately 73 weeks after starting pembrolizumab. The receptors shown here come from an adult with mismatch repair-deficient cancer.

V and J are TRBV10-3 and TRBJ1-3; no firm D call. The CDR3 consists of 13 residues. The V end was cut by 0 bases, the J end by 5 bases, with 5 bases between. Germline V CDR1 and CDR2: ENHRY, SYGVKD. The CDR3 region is CAISESGRNTIYF. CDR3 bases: TGTGCCATCAGTGAGTCGGGGAGAAACACCATATATTTT.

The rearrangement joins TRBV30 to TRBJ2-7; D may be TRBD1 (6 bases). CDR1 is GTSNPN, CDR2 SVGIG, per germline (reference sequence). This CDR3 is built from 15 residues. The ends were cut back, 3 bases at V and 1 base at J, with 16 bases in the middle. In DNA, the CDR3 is TGTGCCTGGAGGGCTCAGGGGCTCCTTTCCTACGAGCAGTACTTC. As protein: CAWRAQGLLSYEQYF.

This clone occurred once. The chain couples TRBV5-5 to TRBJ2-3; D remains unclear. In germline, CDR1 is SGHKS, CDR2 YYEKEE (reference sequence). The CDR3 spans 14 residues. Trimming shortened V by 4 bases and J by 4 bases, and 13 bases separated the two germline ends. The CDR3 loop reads CASSPDPVADTQYF. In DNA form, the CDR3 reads TGTGCCAGCAGCCCCGATCCGGTGGCAGATACGCAGTATTTT.

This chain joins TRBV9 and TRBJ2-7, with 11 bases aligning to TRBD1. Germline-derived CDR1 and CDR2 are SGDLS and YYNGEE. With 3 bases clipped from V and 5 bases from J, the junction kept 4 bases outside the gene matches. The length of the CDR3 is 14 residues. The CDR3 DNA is TGTGCCAGCAGCGAATCGGGACAGGGGGACGAGCAGTACTTC. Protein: CASSESGQGDEQYF.

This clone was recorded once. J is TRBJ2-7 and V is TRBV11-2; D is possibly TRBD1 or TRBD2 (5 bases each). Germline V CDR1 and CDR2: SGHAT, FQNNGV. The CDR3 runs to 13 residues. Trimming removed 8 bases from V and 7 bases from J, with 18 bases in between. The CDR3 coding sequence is TGTGCCAGCGCCACCGGGACGATGGGGGAGCAGTACTTC. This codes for CASATGTMGEQYF.

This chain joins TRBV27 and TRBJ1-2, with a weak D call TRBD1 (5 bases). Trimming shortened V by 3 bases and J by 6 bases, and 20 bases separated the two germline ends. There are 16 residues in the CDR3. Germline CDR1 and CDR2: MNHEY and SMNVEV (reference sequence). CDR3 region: CASSFLRAPTNDGYTF. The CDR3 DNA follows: TGTGCCAGCAGTTTCCTCAGGGCCCCAACCAACGATGGCTACACCTTC.

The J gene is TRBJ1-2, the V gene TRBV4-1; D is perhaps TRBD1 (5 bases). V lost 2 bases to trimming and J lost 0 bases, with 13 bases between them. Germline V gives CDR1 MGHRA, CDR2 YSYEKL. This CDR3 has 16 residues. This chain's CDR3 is CASSQRGLQANYGYTF. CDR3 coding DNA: TGCGCCAGCAGCCAAAGGGGACTGCAAGCTAACTATGGCTACACCTTC.

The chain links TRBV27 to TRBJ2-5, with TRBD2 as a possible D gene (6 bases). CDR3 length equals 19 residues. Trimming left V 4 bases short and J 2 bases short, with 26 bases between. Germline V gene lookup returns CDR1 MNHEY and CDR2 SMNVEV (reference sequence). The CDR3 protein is CASSSKYLLPGLQQETQYF. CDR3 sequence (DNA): TGTGCCAGCAGTTCAAAATATTTACTGCCGGGACTGCAGCAAGAGACCCAGTACTTC.

DNA for the CDR3: TGCGCCAGCAGTGGAGGGGGCTACGAGCAGTACTTC. Its protein product is CASSGGGYEQYF. J is TRBJ2-7 and V is TRBV10-2; D may be TRBD1 (6 bases). CDR3 length: 12 amino acids. In germline, CDR1 is WSHSY, CDR2 SAAADI. V was cut by 4 bases and J by 3 bases, with 7 bases left in between.

The DNA for the CDR3 is TGTGCCAGCAGCTTAAGTAGCAATCAGCCCCAGCATTTT. Translation gives CASSLSSNQPQHF. The rearrangement joins TRBV11-2 to TRBJ1-5; D gene unclear. From germline, CDR1 is SGHAT and CDR2 FQNNGV. This CDR3 has 13 amino acids. V gave up 2 bases and J gave up 0 bases, with 2 bases separating them.

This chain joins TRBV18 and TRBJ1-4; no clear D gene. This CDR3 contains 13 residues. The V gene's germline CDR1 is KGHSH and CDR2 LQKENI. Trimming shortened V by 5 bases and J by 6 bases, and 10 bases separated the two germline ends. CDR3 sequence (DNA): TGTGCCAGCTCAGTGCACGTTGATGAAAAACTGTTTTTT. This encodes CASSVHVDEKLFF.

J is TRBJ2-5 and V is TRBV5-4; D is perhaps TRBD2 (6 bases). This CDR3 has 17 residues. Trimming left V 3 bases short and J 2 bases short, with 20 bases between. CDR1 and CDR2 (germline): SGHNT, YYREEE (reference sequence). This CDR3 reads CASSSEEGLALQETQYF. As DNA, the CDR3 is TGTGCCAGCAGCTCCGAGGAGGGCTTGGCTTTGCAAGAGACCCAGTACTTC.

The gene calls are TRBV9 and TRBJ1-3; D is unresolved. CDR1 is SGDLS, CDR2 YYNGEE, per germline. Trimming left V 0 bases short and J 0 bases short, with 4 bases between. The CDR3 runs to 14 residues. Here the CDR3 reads CASSVGDSGNTIYF. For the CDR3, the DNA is TGTGCCAGCAGCGTAGGCGACTCTGGAAACACCATATATTTT. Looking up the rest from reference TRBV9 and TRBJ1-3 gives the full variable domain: DSGVTQTPKHLITATGQRVTLRCSPRSGDLSVYWYQQSLDQGLQFLIQYYNGEERAKGNILERFSAQQFPDLHSELNLSSLELGDSALYFCASSVGDSGNTIYFGEGSWLTVV.

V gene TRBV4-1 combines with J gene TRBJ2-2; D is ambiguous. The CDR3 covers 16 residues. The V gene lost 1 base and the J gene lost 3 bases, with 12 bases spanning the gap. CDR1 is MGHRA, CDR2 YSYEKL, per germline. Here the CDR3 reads CASSQGRRYYTGELFF. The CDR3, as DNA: TGCGCCAGCAGCCAAGGAAGAAGGTATTACACCGGGGAGCTGTTTTTT.

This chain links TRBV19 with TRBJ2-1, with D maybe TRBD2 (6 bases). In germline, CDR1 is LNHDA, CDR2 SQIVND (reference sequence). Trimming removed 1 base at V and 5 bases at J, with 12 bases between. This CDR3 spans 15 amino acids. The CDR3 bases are TGTGCCAGTAGTATAGCGGGACTGCCTAACAATGAGCAGTTCTTC. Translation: CASSIAGLPNNEQFF.

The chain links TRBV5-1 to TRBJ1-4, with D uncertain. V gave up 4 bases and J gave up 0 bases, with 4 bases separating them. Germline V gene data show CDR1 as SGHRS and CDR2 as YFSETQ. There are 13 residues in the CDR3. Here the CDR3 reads CASSPATNEKLFF. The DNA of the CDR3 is TGCGCCAGCAGCCCCGCAACTAATGAAAAACTGTTTTTT.

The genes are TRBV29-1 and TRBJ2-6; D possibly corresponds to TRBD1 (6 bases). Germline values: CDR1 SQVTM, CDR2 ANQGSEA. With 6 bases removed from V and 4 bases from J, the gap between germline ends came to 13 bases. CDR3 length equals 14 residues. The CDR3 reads CSVGEGDGANVLTF. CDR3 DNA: TGCAGCGTGGGCGAGGGGGACGGGGCCAACGTCCTGACTTTC.

DNA for the CDR3: TGCGCCAGCAGCCAAACCAGGGGGAATCAGCCCCAGCATTTT. This codes for CASSQTRGNQPQHF. The V gene is TRBV4-1, the J gene TRBJ1-5, with 7 bases that match TRBD1. The CDR3 totals 14 residues. V dropped 2 bases and J dropped 4; count of bases not matched to a gene: 2. Germline V gene data show CDR1 as MGHRA and CDR2 as YSYEKL.

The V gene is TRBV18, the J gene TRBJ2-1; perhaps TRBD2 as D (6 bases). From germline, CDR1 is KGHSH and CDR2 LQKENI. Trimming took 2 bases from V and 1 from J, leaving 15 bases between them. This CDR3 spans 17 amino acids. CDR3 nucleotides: TGTGCCAGCTCACCAAGGCCCTCGGGGGAGTCCTACAATGAGCAGTTCTTC. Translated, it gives CASSPRPSGESYNEQFF.

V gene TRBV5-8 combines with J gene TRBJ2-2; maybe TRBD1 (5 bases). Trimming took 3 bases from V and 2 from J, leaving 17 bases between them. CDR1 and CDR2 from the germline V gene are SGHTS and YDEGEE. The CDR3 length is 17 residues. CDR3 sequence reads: CASSSNTGFPNTGELFF. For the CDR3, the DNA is TGTGCCAGCAGCTCAAACACAGGTTTTCCTAACACCGGGGAGCTGTTTTTT.

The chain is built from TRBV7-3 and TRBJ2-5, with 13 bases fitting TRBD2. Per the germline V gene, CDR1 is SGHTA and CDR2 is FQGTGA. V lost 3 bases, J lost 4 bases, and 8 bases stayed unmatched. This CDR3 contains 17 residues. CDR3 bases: TGTGCCAGCAGCTTCGGGACTAGCGGGATTTGGGGAGAGACCCAGTACTTC. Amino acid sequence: CASSFGTSGIWGETQYF.

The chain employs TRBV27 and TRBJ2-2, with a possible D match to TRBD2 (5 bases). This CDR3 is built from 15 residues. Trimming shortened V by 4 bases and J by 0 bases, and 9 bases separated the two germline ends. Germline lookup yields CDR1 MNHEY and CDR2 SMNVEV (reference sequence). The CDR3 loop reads CASSSGNANTGELFF. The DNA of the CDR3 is TGTGCCAGCAGTTCCGGGAACGCGAACACCGGGGAGCTGTTTTTT.

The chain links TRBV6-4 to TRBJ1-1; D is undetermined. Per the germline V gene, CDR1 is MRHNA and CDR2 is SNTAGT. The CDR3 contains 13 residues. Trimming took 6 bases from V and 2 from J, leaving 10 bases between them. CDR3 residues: CASSQKSNTEAFF. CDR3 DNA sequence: TGTGCCAGCAGCCAAAAATCTAACACTGAAGCTTTCTTT.

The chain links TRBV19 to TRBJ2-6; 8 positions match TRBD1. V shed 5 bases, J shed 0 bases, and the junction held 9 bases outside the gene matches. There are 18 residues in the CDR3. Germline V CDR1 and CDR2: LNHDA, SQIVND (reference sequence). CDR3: CASSRSGQDYSGANVLTF. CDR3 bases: TGTGCCAGTAGTCGATCGGGACAGGATTACTCTGGGGCCAACGTCCTGACTTTC.

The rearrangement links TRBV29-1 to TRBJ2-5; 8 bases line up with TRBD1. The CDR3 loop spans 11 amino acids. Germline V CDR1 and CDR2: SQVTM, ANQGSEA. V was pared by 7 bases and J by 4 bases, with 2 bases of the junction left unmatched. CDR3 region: CSARGRETQYF. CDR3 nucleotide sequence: TGCAGCGCCAGGGGGCGAGAGACCCAGTACTTC.

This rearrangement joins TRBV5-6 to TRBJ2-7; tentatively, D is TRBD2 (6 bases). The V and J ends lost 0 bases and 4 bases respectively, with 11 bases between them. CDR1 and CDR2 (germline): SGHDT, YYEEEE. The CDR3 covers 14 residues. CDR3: CASSLGRLGYEQYF. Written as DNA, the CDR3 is TGTGCCAGCAGCTTGGGGCGACTAGGGTACGAGCAGTACTTC.